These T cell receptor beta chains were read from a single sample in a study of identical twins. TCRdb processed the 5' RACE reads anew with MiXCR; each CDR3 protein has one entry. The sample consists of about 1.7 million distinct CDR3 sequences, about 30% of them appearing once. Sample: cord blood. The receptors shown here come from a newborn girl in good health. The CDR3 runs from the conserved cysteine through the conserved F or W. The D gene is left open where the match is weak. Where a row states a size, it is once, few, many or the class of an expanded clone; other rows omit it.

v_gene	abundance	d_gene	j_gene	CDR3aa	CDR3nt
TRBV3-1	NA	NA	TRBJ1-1	CASSHGGGNTEAFF	TGTGCCAGCAGCCATGGGGGCGGGAACACTGAAGCTTTCTTT
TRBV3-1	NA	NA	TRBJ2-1	CASSQDYSYPYNEQFF	TGTGCCAGCAGCCAAGATTACAGTTACCCCTACAATGAGCAGTTCTTC
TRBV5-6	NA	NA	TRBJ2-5	CASSLGYTRETQYF	TGTGCCAGCAGCTTGGGCTATACCCGAGAGACCCAGTACTTC
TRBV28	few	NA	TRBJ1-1	CASSPSGFGGPLNTEAFF	TGTGCCAGCAGTCCCAGTGGGTTTGGGGGGCCTTTGAACACTGAAGCTTTCTTT
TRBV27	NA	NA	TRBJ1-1	CASKDPTGWRNTEAFF	TGTGCCAGCAAAGACCCCACAGGGTGGAGGAACACTGAAGCTTTCTTT
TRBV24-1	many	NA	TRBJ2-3	CATSLTGRTDTQYF	TGTGCCACCAGTTTAACAGGGAGGACGGATACGCAGTATTTT
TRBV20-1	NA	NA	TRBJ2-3	CSARPGHTDTQYF	TGCAGTGCTAGGCCGGGACACACAGATACGCAGTATTTT
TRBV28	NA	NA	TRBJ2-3	CASRRDSNPTDTQYF	TGTGCCAGCAGACGGGACTCCAACCCCACAGATACGCAGTATTTT
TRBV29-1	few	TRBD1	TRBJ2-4	CSCRQGENIQYF	TGCAGCTGTCGACAGGGAGAAAACATTCAGTACTTC
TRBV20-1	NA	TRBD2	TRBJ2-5	CSAGTSGGYQETQYF	TGCAGTGCTGGGACTAGCGGGGGGTACCAAGAGACCCAGTACTTC
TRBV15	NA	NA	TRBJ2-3	CATGRVWGSRTDTQYF	TGTGCCACCGGCAGAGTCTGGGGATCCCGCACAGATACGCAGTATTTT
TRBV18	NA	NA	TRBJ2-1	CASSLTRDFYNEQFF	TGTGCCAGCTCACTCACCCGGGACTTCTACAATGAGCAGTTCTTC
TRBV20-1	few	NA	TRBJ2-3	CSATGQQADTQYF	TGCAGTGCTACCGGACAGCAGGCAGATACGCAGTATTTT
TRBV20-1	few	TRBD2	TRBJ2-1	CSATLAGGSNEQFF	TGCAGTGCTACACTAGCGGGGGGTAGCAATGAGCAGTTCTTC
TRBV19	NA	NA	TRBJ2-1	CASRGTRSSYNEQFF	TGTGCCAGTAGGGGGACGCGGAGCTCCTACAATGAGCAGTTCTTC
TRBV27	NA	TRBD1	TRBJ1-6	CASSLIPGQGTYNSPLHF	TGTGCCAGCAGTTTAATCCCCGGACAGGGCACCTATAATTCACCCCTCCACTTT
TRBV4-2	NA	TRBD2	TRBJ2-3	CASSQDVAGGSTDTQYF	TGTGCCAGCAGCCAAGATGTAGCGGGGGGCAGCACAGATACGCAGTATTTT
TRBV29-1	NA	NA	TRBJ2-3	CSVNQGGPTDTQYF	TGCAGCGTTAATCAGGGCGGGCCGACAGATACGCAGTATTTT
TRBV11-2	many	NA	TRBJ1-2	CASSAGHYGYTF	TGTGCCAGCAGCGCCGGACACTATGGCTACACCTTC
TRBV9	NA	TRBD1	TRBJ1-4	CASSVGFGGTGAEKLFF	TGTGCCAGCAGCGTAGGATTCGGGGGGACAGGGGCTGAAAAACTGTTTTTT
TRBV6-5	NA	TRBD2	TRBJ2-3	CASSYIGLAEDTQYF	TGTGCCAGCAGTTACATAGGACTAGCGGAAGATACGCAGTATTTT
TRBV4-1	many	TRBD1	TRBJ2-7	CASSQAGGSSYEQYF	TGCGCCAGCAGCCAAGCAGGGGGCAGCTCCTACGAGCAGTACTTC
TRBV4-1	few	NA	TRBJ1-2	CASSQAGPQAYGYTF	TGCGCCAGCAGCCAAGCGGGACCTCAGGCCTATGGCTACACCTTC
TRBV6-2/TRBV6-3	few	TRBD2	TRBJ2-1	CASTGLALNEQFF	TGTGCCAGCACCGGACTAGCGCTCAATGAGCAGTTCTTC
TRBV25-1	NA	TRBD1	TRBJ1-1	CASPWTGFGTEAFF	TGTGCCAGCCCCTGGACAGGGTTCGGGACTGAAGCTTTCTTT
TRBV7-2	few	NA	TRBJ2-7	CASSRMGGQSYEQYF	TGTGCCAGCAGCAGAATGGGGGGACAATCCTACGAGCAGTACTTC
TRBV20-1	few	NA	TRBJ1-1	CSASSPGGSEAFF	TGCAGTGCTAGTTCTCCCGGGGGATCTGAAGCTTTCTTT
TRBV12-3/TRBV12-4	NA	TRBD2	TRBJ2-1	CASSLLGRAGVIDEQFF	TGTGCCAGCAGTTTATTAGGACGAGCGGGAGTTATAGATGAGCAGTTCTTC
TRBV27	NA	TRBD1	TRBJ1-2	CASTANQDRGKEGYTF	TGTGCCAGCACCGCAAACCAGGACAGGGGAAAGGAGGGCTACACCTTC
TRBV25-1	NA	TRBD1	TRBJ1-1	CASSGDRAEAFF	TGTGCCAGCAGTGGCGACAGGGCGGAAGCTTTCTTT
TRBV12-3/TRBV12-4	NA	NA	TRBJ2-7	CASSLGHEIYEQYF	TGTGCCAGCAGTCTGGGTCACGAGATCTACGAGCAGTACTTC
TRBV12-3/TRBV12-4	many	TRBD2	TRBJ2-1	CASSLDRGAYNEQFF	TGTGCCAGCAGTTTAGATCGGGGGGCCTACAATGAGCAGTTCTTC
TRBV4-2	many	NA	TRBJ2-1	CASSQGGKGNEQFF	TGTGCCAGCAGCCAAGGGGGGAAAGGTAATGAGCAGTTCTTC
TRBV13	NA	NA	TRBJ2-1	CASSWGPVYNEQFF	TGTGCCAGCAGCTGGGGGCCAGTCTACAATGAGCAGTTCTTC
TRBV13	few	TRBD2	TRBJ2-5	CASSYGLAGESGETQYF	TGTGCCAGCAGTTATGGACTAGCGGGAGAAAGTGGAGAGACCCAGTACTTC
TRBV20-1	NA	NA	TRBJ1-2	CSARDSGRINYGYTF	TGCAGTGCTAGAGATAGCGGCAGAATTAACTATGGCTACACCTTC
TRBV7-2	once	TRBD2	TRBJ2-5	CASSPWTSARETQYF	TGTGCCAGCAGCCCTTGGACTAGCGCGAGGGAGACCCAGTACTTC
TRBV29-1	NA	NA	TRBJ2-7	CSVGGTDSYNEQYF	TGCAGCGTCGGAGGGACAGACTCCTACAATGAGCAGTACTTC
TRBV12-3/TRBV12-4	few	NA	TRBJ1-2	CASSLRGETSNYGYTF	TGTGCCAGCAGTTTACGTGGAGAGACTTCAAACTATGGCTACACCTTC
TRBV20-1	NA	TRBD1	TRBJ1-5	CSASKTGVWNQPQHF	TGCAGTGCTAGTAAAACAGGGGTCTGGAATCAGCCCCAGCATTTT
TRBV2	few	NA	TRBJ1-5	CASSGSGPRGNQPQHF	TGTGCCAGCAGTGGCTCGGGACCCCGGGGCAATCAGCCCCAGCATTTT
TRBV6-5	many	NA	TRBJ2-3	CASKTGLAADTQYF	TGTGCCAGCAAAACAGGATTGGCCGCAGATACGCAGTATTTT
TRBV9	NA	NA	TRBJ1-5	CASSVGVRGQPQHF	TGTGCCAGCAGCGTAGGAGTTAGGGGGCAGCCCCAGCATTTT
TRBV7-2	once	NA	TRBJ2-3	CASSLVPDTRYF	TGTGCCAGCAGCTTAGTACCAGATACGCGGTATTTT